The 20 T cell receptor beta chains below all came from one sample that was sequenced in a study of blood T cells in healthy people across ages. Primed by a sample-barcoded 5' primer and a J-beta primer mix, a second PCR proceeded for 7 to 11 cycles. Each CDR3 protein is one row after TCRdb ran MiXCR on the 5' RACE reads. The table records about 1,800,000 distinct CDR3 sequences, roughly 27% of them present only once. The specimen was blood. The receptors were sampled from a woman aged 25-40 years in good health.

This chain's CDR3 is CASRTGLLYNEQFF. CDR3 nucleotides: TGTGCCAGCAGAACTGGACTGCTTTACAATGAGCAGTTCTTC. The J gene is TRBJ2-1, the V gene TRBV27; a possible D gene is TRBD2 (5 bases). The CDR3 is made up of 14 amino acids. Germline assignment: CDR1 MNHEY and CDR2 SMNVEV (reference sequence). V was trimmed by 6 bases and J by 4 bases, leaving 13 bases between them.

This clonotype has just a few counts. V gene TRBV20-1 combines with J gene TRBJ2-3; TRBD2 matches 9 bases. The CDR3 totals 14 residues. The germline V gene has CDR1 DFQATT and CDR2 SNEGSKA (reference sequence). J lost 3 bases, V lost 6 bases, and 7 bases had no gene match. CDR3 nucleotide sequence: TGCAGTGCCAGACTAGCGGCCAGGACAGATACGCAGTATTTT. Its translation: CSARLAARTDTQYF.

This clonotype was recorded a few times. The chain employs TRBV7-9 and TRBJ2-7, with 8 bases lining up with TRBD1. This CDR3 comprises 15 residues. Germline-derived CDR1 and CDR2 are SEHNR and FQNEAQ (reference sequence). The V and J ends lost 6 bases and 4 bases, in that order; junction bases with no gene match: 11. The CDR3 nucleotides are TGTGCCAGCAGTCGAAGACAGGGGAAAGAGTACGAGCAGTACTTC. Protein sequence: CASSRRQGKEYEQYF.

This clonotype turned up a few times. The V call is TRBV28, the J call TRBJ2-1; no definite D call. CDR3 length equals 13 residues. The germline V and J ends were trimmed by 5 bases and 6 bases, with 11 bases remaining between them. Germline V gene data show CDR1 as MDHEN and CDR2 as SYDVKM. The DNA of the CDR3 is TGTGCCAGCAGTCCCCGGATCCCCAATGAGCAGTTCTTC. This gives the protein CASSPRIPNEQFF.

The V gene is TRBV20-1, the J gene TRBJ1-5; D perhaps matches TRBD1 (6 bases). The CDR3 spans 13 residues. The ends were cut back, 6 bases at V and 5 bases at J, with 14 bases in the middle. The germline CDR1 and CDR2 sequences are DFQATT and SNEGSKA (reference sequence). The DNA for the CDR3 is TGCAGTGCCTTGACAGGAGGGGATCAGCCCCAGCATTTT. It yields the protein CSALTGGDQPQHF.

The rearrangement uses TRBV9 and TRBJ2-2; D uncertain. The V and J ends lost 2 bases and 6 bases respectively, with 8 bases between them. Looked up from germline, CDR1 is SGDLS and CDR2 is YYNGEE. This CDR3 has 13 amino acids. The CDR3 sequence is CASSVRLSGELFF. CDR3 bases: TGTGCCAGCAGCGTTAGGTTGTCCGGGGAGCTGTTTTTT.

This clonotype was counted only a few times. The chain is built from TRBV25-1 and TRBJ2-1; D gene uncertain. CDR1 and CDR2 from the germline V gene are MGHDK and SYGVNS. V lost 3 bases to trimming and J lost 8 bases, with 8 bases between them. The CDR3 length is 12 residues. The CDR3 region has the DNA TGTGCCAGCAGTGACTCTGGCTATGAGCAGTTCTTC. This codes for CASSDSGYEQFF.

The table lists this clonotype with a few counts. The rearrangement links TRBV27 to TRBJ2-7, with D perhaps matching TRBD2 (5 bases). The CDR3 runs to 15 residues. The V end was cut by 2 bases, the J end by 2 bases, with 13 bases between. Germline-derived CDR1 and CDR2 are MNHEY and SMNVEV (reference sequence). The CDR3 protein is CASSLVGSGAYEQYF. Here the CDR3 DNA reads TGTGCCAGCAGTTTAGTAGGATCCGGGGCCTACGAGCAGTACTTC.

The chain links TRBV6-2 or TRBV6-3 to TRBJ2-1; 12 bases match TRBD2. With 0 bases clipped from V and 5 bases from J, the junction kept 2 bases outside the gene matches. The CDR3 length is 16 residues. CDR1 MNHEY and CDR2 SVGEGT come from the germline V gene. The CDR3 here is CASSYSRLAGDNEQFF. The CDR3 DNA sequence: TGTGCCAGCAGTTACTCGAGACTAGCGGGAGACAATGAGCAGTTCTTC.

The J gene is TRBJ2-7, the V gene TRBV5-5; D perhaps matches TRBD1 (8 bases). CDR3 length: 15 residues. The germline gives CDR1 SGHKS, CDR2 YYEKEE (reference sequence). V was cut by 4 bases and J by 4 bases, with 18 bases left in between. CDR3 loop: CASSPTGGGVYEQYF. As DNA, the CDR3 is TGTGCCAGCAGCCCCACAGGGGGGGGCGTATACGAGCAGTACTTC.

This chain uses TRBV28 with TRBJ2-5; TRBD2 aligns across 11 bases. After removal of 4 bases from V and 5 bases from J, the junction contained 6 bases not matched to a gene. Germline assignment: CDR1 MDHEN and CDR2 SYDVKM. The length of the CDR3 is 15 residues. In nucleotides, the CDR3 is TGTGCCAGCAGTTATATAGCGGGGGGGCCCGAGACCCAGTACTTC. The encoded protein is CASSYIAGGPETQYF.

This clonotype was recorded at least ten times. The V gene is TRBV5-1, the J gene TRBJ2-7; 11 nucleotides match TRBD1. Losses at the gene ends were 0 bases for V and 3 bases for J; bases not matched to a gene: 2. The CDR3 runs 15 residues. Germline values: CDR1 SGHRS, CDR2 YFSETQ. The CDR3 protein is CASSLAGTGGYEQYF. CDR3 DNA sequence: TGCGCCAGCAGCTTGGCCGGGACAGGGGGCTACGAGCAGTACTTC.

CDR3 DNA: TGTGCCAGCTCCTGGGGGGCGAACACAGATACGCAGTATTTT. Residues: CASSWGANTDTQYF. The chain uses TRBV3-1 and TRBJ2-3, with D perhaps being TRBD1 or TRBD2 (6 bases each). Germline-derived CDR1 and CDR2 are LGHDT and YNNKEL (reference sequence). Trimming removed 8 bases from V and 2 bases from J, with 14 bases in between. The CDR3 is 14 residues long.

This clonotype was found many times. The rearrangement joins TRBV29-1 to TRBJ2-7; perhaps TRBD1 as D (5 bases). Between the trimmed V and J ends, which lost 0 bases and 2 bases, there was a span of 11 bases. Germline CDR1 SQVTM, CDR2 ANQGSEA. The CDR3 is 14 residues long. The CDR3 here is CSVEEDDRPYEQYF. CDR3 bases: TGCAGCGTTGAAGAAGATGACAGACCCTACGAGCAGTACTTC.

This sequence joins TRBV7-2 and TRBJ2-5; a weak D match, TRBD2 (6 bases). Germline values: CDR1 SGHTA, CDR2 FQGNSA. V was trimmed by 3 bases and J by 11 bases, leaving 22 bases between them. The CDR3 spans 15 residues. CDR3 protein: CASSFSAGIGNEQYF. CDR3 DNA: TGTGCCAGCAGCTTCTCTGCGGGAATAGGAAATGAGCAGTACTTC.

The chain employs TRBV20-1 and TRBJ2-1, with 9 nucleotides matching TRBD2. CDR1 is DFQATT and CDR2 is SNEGSKA in the germline V gene (reference sequence). With 3 bases clipped from V and 0 bases from J, the junction kept 6 bases outside the gene matches. This CDR3 region has 16 residues. The chain's CDR3 is CSASIAGASSYNEQFF. The CDR3, as DNA: TGCAGTGCTAGCATAGCGGGAGCCAGCTCCTACAATGAGCAGTTCTTC.

This clonotype has more than one count but fewer than ten. V is TRBV12-3 or TRBV12-4 and J is TRBJ1-1; D call uncertain. V shed 1 base and J shed 8 bases, with 8 bases lying between them. This CDR3 contains 12 residues. CDR3 loop: CASSLGPREAFF. The CDR3, as DNA: TGTGCCAGCAGTTTAGGACCGAGGGAAGCTTTCTTT.

This clonotype was detected only a few times. The rearrangement joins TRBV11-2 to TRBJ2-7; the match to TRBD2 covers 7 bases. Germline CDR1 SGHAT, CDR2 FQNNGV. This CDR3 has 14 residues. Losses at the gene ends were 0 bases for V and 7 bases for J; bases not matched to a gene: 6. In nucleotides, the CDR3 is TGTGCCAGCAGCTTAGATCGACCGGGGGGAGAGCAGTACTTC. Amino acids: CASSLDRPGGEQYF.

This rearrangement joins TRBV6-6 to TRBJ1-4; tentatively, D is TRBD1 (5 bases). Germline V gene lookup returns CDR1 MNHNY and CDR2 SVGAGI (reference sequence). This CDR3 has 15 residues. V lost 3 bases and J 4 bases, leaving 12 bases between the germline ends. CDR3 protein: CASSYGGQGNEKLFF. In DNA, the CDR3 is TGTGCCAGCAGTTATGGAGGGCAGGGTAATGAAAAACTGTTTTTT.

This chain connects TRBV20-1 to TRBJ2-1, with D possibly called TRBD1 or TRBD2 (5 bases each). The CDR3 is 17 amino acids. Trimming pared 0 bases from V and 0 bases from J, leaving 15 bases between. Germline V CDR1 and CDR2: DFQATT, SNEGSKA (reference sequence). CDR3 residues: CSARDTGPESSYNEQFF. The CDR3 DNA follows: TGCAGTGCTAGAGATACGGGGCCCGAGAGCTCCTACAATGAGCAGTTCTTC.